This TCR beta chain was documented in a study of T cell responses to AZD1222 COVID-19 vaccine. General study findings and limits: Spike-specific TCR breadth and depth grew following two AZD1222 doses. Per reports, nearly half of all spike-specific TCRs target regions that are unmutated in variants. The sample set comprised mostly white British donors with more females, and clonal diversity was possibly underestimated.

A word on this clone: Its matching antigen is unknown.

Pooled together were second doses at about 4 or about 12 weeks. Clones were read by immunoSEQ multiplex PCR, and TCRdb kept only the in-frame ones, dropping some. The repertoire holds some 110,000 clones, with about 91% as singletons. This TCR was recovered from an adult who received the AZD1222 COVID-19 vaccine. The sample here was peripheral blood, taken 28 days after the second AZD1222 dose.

Here the CDR3 DNA reads TGTGCCAGTAGTATAAAGGTACCTGGAAACACCATATATTTT. The encoded protein is CASSIKVPGNTIYF. The V gene is TRBV19, the J gene TRBJ1-3, with D unclear. Germline loops: CDR1 LNHDA, CDR2 SQIVND (reference sequence). V was clipped by 2 bases and J by 2 bases, with 7 bases between them. The CDR3 length is 14 residues.